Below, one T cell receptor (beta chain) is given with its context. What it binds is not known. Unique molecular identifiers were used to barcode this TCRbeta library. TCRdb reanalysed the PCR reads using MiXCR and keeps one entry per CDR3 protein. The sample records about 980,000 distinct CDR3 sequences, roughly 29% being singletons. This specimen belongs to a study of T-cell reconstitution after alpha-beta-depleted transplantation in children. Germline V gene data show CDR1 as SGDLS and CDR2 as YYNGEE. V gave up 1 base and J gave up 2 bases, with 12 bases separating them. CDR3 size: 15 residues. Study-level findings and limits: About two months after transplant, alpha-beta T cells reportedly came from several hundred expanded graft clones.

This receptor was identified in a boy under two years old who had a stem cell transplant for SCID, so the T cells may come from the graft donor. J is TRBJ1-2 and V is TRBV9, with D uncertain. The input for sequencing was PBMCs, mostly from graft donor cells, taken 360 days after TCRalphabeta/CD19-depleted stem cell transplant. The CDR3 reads CASSVQPASNYGYTF. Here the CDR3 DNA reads TGTGCCAGCAGCGTACAGCCAGCCTCGAACTATGGCTACACCTTC.